These 13 T cell receptor beta chains originate from one sample sequenced in a study of blood T cell repertoires in COVID-19. Libraries were prepared by immunoSEQ multiplex PCR; TCRdb keeps only in-frame clonotypes and omits some of them. The top ten hold around 30% of the sample, which has some 96,000 clones, almost 80% seen once. The sample comprised peripheral blood. These receptors came from an older man with active or convalescent COVID-19.

CDR3 sequence reads: CASSFRIGAADTQYF. The CDR3 nucleotides are TGTGCCAGCAGTTTTCGAATTGGAGCGGCAGATACGCAGTATTTT. The chain combines TRBV27 with TRBJ2-3; D possibly corresponds to TRBD2 (5 bases). This CDR3 has 15 residues. Germline-derived CDR1 and CDR2 are MNHEY and SMNVEV (reference sequence). V lost 3 bases and J lost 4, with 14 bases in between.

The chain couples TRBV9 to TRBJ2-1; 10 nucleotides line up with TRBD2. Germline V gene data show CDR1 as SGDLS and CDR2 as YYNGEE. The CDR3 length is 18 residues. The V segment lost 0 bases and the J segment 2 bases; nucleotides outside the gene matches: 8. The CDR3 sequence: CASSVASSGGQTYNEQFF. For the CDR3, the DNA is TGTGCCAGCAGCGTAGCTTCTAGCGGGGGCCAAACCTACAATGAGCAGTTCTTC.

This chain connects TRBV2 to TRBJ1-2; D is uncertain. V shed 5 bases and J shed 4 bases, with 8 bases lying between them. The germline V gene encodes CDR1 SNHLY and CDR2 FYNNEI. The CDR3 has 12 amino acids. CDR3 DNA: TGTGCCAGCAGTTTGAACAGCTATGGCTACACCTTC. This codes for CASSLNSYGYTF.

The chain carries TRBV7-9 and TRBJ2-7; tentative D call: TRBD2 (5 bases). The ends were cut back, 5 bases at V and 0 bases at J, with 14 bases in the middle. Germline V gene sequence: CDR1 SEHNR, CDR2 FQNEAQ (reference sequence). This CDR3 region has 15 residues. The CDR3 region has the DNA TGTGCCAGCAGCCCTCTGGGAGAAGGCTCCTACGAGCAGTACTTC. This codes for CASSPLGEGSYEQYF. The full variable domain, in which reference TRBV7-9 and TRBJ2-7 provide the parts outside the CDR3, is DTGVSQNPRHKITKRGQNVTFRCDPISEHNRLYWYRQTLGQGPEFLTYFQNEAQLEKSRLLSDRFSAERPKGSFSTLEIQRTEQGDSAMYLCASSPLGEGSYEQYFGPGTRLTVT.

V is TRBV19 and J is TRBJ2-1, with D tentatively TRBD2 (7 bases). The germline V gene has CDR1 LNHDA and CDR2 SQIVND (reference sequence). V was trimmed by 6 bases and J by 0 bases, leaving 15 bases between them. The CDR3 spans 16 residues. The CDR3 nucleotides are TGTGCCAGTAGCCTTGGGGGGGGCCACTCCTACAATGAGCAGTTCTTC. Amino acids: CASSLGGGHSYNEQFF.

This clone showed up just once. The chain links TRBV5-5 to TRBJ2-1; D possibly corresponds to TRBD2 (5 bases). The CDR3 length is 13 residues. Trimming pared 4 bases from V and 4 bases from J, leaving 9 bases between. Germline CDR1 and CDR2: SGHKS and YYEKEE (reference sequence). The CDR3 DNA follows: TGTGCCAGCAGCGAGGGTCCTTACAATGAGCAGTTCTTC. Protein sequence: CASSEGPYNEQFF. Variable domain in full (rest from reference TRBV5-5 and TRBJ2-1): DAGVTQSPTHLIKTRGQQVTLRCSPISGHKSVSWYQQVLGQGPQFIFQYYEKEERGRGNFPDRFSARQFPNYSSELNVNALLLGDSALYLCASSEGPYNEQFFGPGTRLTVL.

The gene calls are TRBV28 and TRBJ1-1; no reliable D call. The CDR3 runs 11 residues. The germline V gene has CDR1 MDHEN and CDR2 SYDVKM. Trimming cost V 4 bases and J 3 bases, with 3 bases left between them. The CDR3 sequence: CASSSYTEAFF. CDR3 coding DNA: TGTGCCAGCAGTTCCTACACTGAAGCTTTCTTT.

V usage is TRBV9 and J usage is TRBJ1-4; no definite D call. Germline CDR1 is SGDLS and CDR2 is YYNGEE. V was pared by 0 bases and J by 5 bases, with 5 bases between. The CDR3 sequence is 13 residues long. The chain's CDR3 is CASSVDGNEKLFF. The CDR3 bases are TGTGCCAGCAGCGTAGACGGGAATGAAAAACTGTTTTTT.

CDR3 nucleotide sequence: TGTGCCAGCAGCTTCGCCGGGACAGGGCAACAGCCCCAGCATTTT. This sequence encodes CASSFAGTGQQPQHF. V is TRBV5-6 and J is TRBJ1-5, with 9 bases matching TRBD1. There are 15 residues in the CDR3. Germline V CDR1 and CDR2: SGHDT, YYEEEE. Germline trimming cut 2 bases from V and 7 bases from J; bases unmatched to any gene: 7.

The chain recombines TRBV10-3 with TRBJ2-7, with D perhaps TRBD1 (6 bases). V dropped 10 bases and J dropped 1 base, with 11 bases sitting between them. The CDR3 extends over 12 amino acids. Looked up from germline, CDR1 is ENHRY and CDR2 is SYGVKD. CDR3 DNA: TGTGCCACTCGGACAGATTCCTACGAGCAGTACTTC. Its protein product is CATRTDSYEQYF.

The genes are TRBV7-2 and TRBJ2-1; TRBD2 aligns across 13 bases. CDR3 length: 17 amino acids. J gave up 4 bases and V 2 bases, and 5 bases lay outside the gene matches. The V gene's germline CDR1 is SGHTA and CDR2 FQGNSA. The CDR3 sequence: CASSLWGTSGTYNEQFF. The CDR3 region has the DNA TGTGCCAGCAGCTTATGGGGGACTAGCGGGACGTACAATGAGCAGTTCTTC.

This clone has a single count. For the CDR3, the DNA is TGTGCCAGCAGTGTTGGCCATAGCACAGATACGCAGTATTTT. It encodes CASSVGHSTDTQYF. This chain links TRBV2 with TRBJ2-3; no definite D call. Germline V gives CDR1 SNHLY, CDR2 FYNNEI. There are 14 residues in the CDR3. Trimming took off 4 bases at V and 0 bases at J, with 8 bases between the two ends.

The J gene is TRBJ1-5, the V gene TRBV6-6; possibly TRBD1 for D (6 bases). Between the trimmed V and J ends, which lost 6 bases and 0 bases, there was a span of 15 bases. CDR3 length equals 16 residues. CDR1 and CDR2 from the germline V gene are MNHNY and SVGAGI (reference sequence). CDR3 DNA: TGTGCCAGCAGGGGACATCGGACAGATAGCAATCAGCCCCAGCATTTT. It yields the protein CASRGHRTDSNQPQHF.